Below are 29 T cell receptor beta chains sequenced from a single sample in a study of blood T cell repertoires in COVID-19. The assay was immunoSEQ multiplex PCR, and TCRdb's table has in-frame clones only and misses some. The table has some 300,000 clones, about 91% seen once. The source material was peripheral blood. The receptors stem from a woman in her 30s who had recovered from COVID-19.

The chain links TRBV3-1 (or the pseudogene TRBV3-2) to TRBJ1-2, with 7 positions matching TRBD1. With 5 bases clipped from V and 6 bases from J, the junction kept 9 bases outside the gene matches. Germline CDR1 LGHDT, CDR2 YNNKEL (reference sequence). This CDR3 spans 14 amino acids. CDR3 DNA sequence: TGTGCCAGCAGCTTAATAGACAGGGAACATGGCTACACCTTC. Translation: CASSLIDREHGYTF.

The chain employs TRBV10-3 and TRBJ2-2; D ambiguous. This CDR3 contains 12 residues. Germline V gene data show CDR1 as ENHRY and CDR2 as SYGVKD. V lost 10 bases and J lost 4, with 10 bases in between. The CDR3 nucleotides read TGTGCCACCGCGGAATCCACCGGGGAGCTGTTTTTT. Its translation is CATAESTGELFF.

This clone was recorded only once. V and J are TRBV27 and TRBJ2-3; 8 nucleotides align to TRBD2. Trimming removed 3 bases from V and 3 bases from J; junction bases left unmatched: 2. Germline V lookup: CDR1 MNHEY, CDR2 SMNVEV (reference sequence). CDR3 length equals 14 residues. The CDR3 loop reads CASSFSGDTDTQYF. In DNA form, the CDR3 reads TGTGCCAGCAGTTTTAGCGGGGATACAGATACGCAGTATTTT.

The chain employs TRBV28 and TRBJ1-1; D possibly corresponds to TRBD1 (5 bases). V was cut by 3 bases and J by 2 bases, with 10 bases left in between. Germline assignment: CDR1 MDHEN and CDR2 SYDVKM. This CDR3 is 14 amino acids long. CDR3 nucleotide sequence: TGTGCCAGCAGTTTCAGGGTGGAAAACACTGAAGCTTTCTTT. It yields the protein CASSFRVENTEAFF.

This sequence joins TRBV9 and TRBJ2-7; D gene unclear. This CDR3 region has 13 residues. Trimming cost V 4 bases and J 3 bases, with 11 bases left between them. Germline V CDR1 and CDR2: SGDLS, YYNGEE. The CDR3 DNA reads as TGTGCCAGCAGCCCCTCCCCCGGCTACGAGCAGTACTTC. It codes for CASSPSPGYEQYF.

This rearrangement joins TRBV5-4 to TRBJ2-1; 8 nucleotides align to TRBD1. CDR3 length: 15 amino acids. After removal of 0 bases from V and 8 bases from J, the junction contained 7 bases not matched to a gene. CDR1 is SGHNT, CDR2 YYREEE, per germline (reference sequence). The CDR3 nucleotides read TGTGCCAGCAGCTTGGTTGGACAGGGTTTCTATGAGCAGTTCTTC. Its translation is CASSLVGQGFYEQFF.

The V call is TRBV27, the J call TRBJ1-5; possible D gene TRBD1, 5 bases. Germline V gene lookup returns CDR1 MNHEY and CDR2 SMNVEV (reference sequence). V lost 9 bases, J lost 5 bases, and 17 bases lay in between. This CDR3 region has 14 residues. DNA of the CDR3: TGTGCCAGTGCGCGACCGGGAGGGGATCAGCCCCAGCATTTT. Translation gives CASARPGGDQPQHF.

The V and J genes are TRBV9 and TRBJ1-2; 7 nucleotides line up with TRBD1. This CDR3 region has 13 residues. CDR1 SGDLS and CDR2 YYNGEE come from the germline V gene. J was trimmed by 8 bases and V by 4 bases; bases with no gene match: 8. The CDR3 nucleotides read TGTGCCAGCAGCCCAGACAGGGATTGGGGCTACACCTTC. As protein: CASSPDRDWGYTF.

J is TRBJ1-1 and V is TRBV23-1; D is undetermined. TRBV23-1 is annotated as an ORF whose role is uncertain. The V gene lost 10 bases and the J gene lost 2 bases, with 11 bases spanning the gap. The CDR3 spans 12 residues. CDR3 nucleotide sequence: TGCGCCACGGTTCGGGAAAACACTGAAGCTTTCTTT. Translating gives CATVRENTEAFF.

This sequence joins TRBV3-1 (or the pseudogene TRBV3-2) and TRBJ2-5; D gene ambiguous. Germline V gene data show CDR1 as LGHDT and CDR2 as YNNKEL (reference sequence). The CDR3 has 15 residues. V shed 1 base and J shed 4 bases, with 13 bases lying between them. The CDR3 here is CASSQGSSMGETQYF. The CDR3, as DNA: TGTGCCAGCAGCCAAGGCTCTAGTATGGGAGAGACCCAGTACTTC.

The gene calls are TRBV6-5 and TRBJ2-7, with TRBD1 matching over 7 bases. CDR1 is MNHEY, CDR2 SVGAGI, per germline. The CDR3 is 14 amino acids. V was clipped by 7 bases and J by 4 bases; unmatched bases: 10. In nucleotides, the CDR3 is TGTGCCAGCACCCCGACAGGGACCCAATACGAGCAGTACTTC. This gives the protein CASTPTGTQYEQYF.

V usage is TRBV7-9 and J usage is TRBJ2-3; TRBD2 aligns across 8 bases. The CDR3 runs 16 residues. Germline V gives CDR1 SEHNR, CDR2 FQNEAQ (reference sequence). The trim removed 5 bases at V and 2 bases at J, leaving 9 bases unmatched. The CDR3 spells CASSQILAVSTDTQYF. DNA for the CDR3: TGTGCCAGCAGCCAAATACTAGCGGTCTCCACAGATACGCAGTATTTT.

V and J are TRBV6-2 or TRBV6-3 and TRBJ2-7; 9 nucleotides match TRBD2. V dropped 0 bases and J dropped 4; count of bases not matched to a gene: 7. The CDR3 is 16 residues long. CDR1 and CDR2 from the germline V gene are MNHEY and SVGEGT. The DNA of the CDR3 is TGTGCCAGCAGTTACTCTAGCGGGGGACTAAGATACGAGCAGTACTTC. As protein: CASSYSSGGLRYEQYF.

The chain employs TRBV7-9 and TRBJ1-1; a weak D match, TRBD1 (5 bases). Germline V gene lookup returns CDR1 SEHNR and CDR2 FQNEAQ (reference sequence). This CDR3 is 15 amino acids long. V lost 2 bases and J 5 bases, leaving 15 bases between the germline ends. This chain's CDR3 is CASSLSVAGVTEAFF. The CDR3 DNA is TGTGCCAGCAGCTTATCGGTGGCGGGGGTTACTGAAGCTTTCTTT.

V gene TRBV28 combines with J gene TRBJ2-3, with TRBD2 matching 7 bases. This CDR3 is 16 amino acids long. The germline V gene has CDR1 MDHEN and CDR2 SYDVKM. Unmatched junction bases numbered 12, after V lost 7 bases and J lost 2 bases. The CDR3 region is CASTTLLAQNTDTQYF. CDR3 coding DNA: TGTGCCAGCACTACCTTACTAGCGCAGAACACAGATACGCAGTATTTT.

This clone was seen once. This chain links TRBV15 with TRBJ1-4, with 8 nucleotides matching TRBD1. The junction had 11 bases not matched to a gene; V was cut back by 3 bases and J by 8 bases. The V gene's germline CDR1 is LNHNV and CDR2 YYDKDF (reference sequence). The CDR3 extends over 16 amino acids. CDR3 DNA: TGTGCCACCAGCAGCTTAACAGGGGGGAACAAAGAAAAACTGTTTTTT. Translation: CATSSLTGGNKEKLFF.

This chain links TRBV5-1 with TRBJ1-1, with D possibly TRBD1 on 5 matching bases. Trimming removed 4 bases from V and 5 bases from J, with 15 bases in between. CDR3 length equals 14 residues. The germline V gene has CDR1 SGHRS and CDR2 YFSETQ. The CDR3 region has the DNA TGCGCCAGCAGCCTGGTGGGGCCGGGTACTGAAGCTTTCTTT. It codes for CASSLVGPGTEAFF. Together with reference TRBV5-1 and TRBJ1-1, the CDR3 gives the full variable domain: KAGVTQTPRYLIKTRGQQVTLSCSPISGHRSVSWYQQTPGQGLQFLFEYFSETQRNKGNFPGRFSGRQFSNSRSEMNVSTLELGDSALYLCASSLVGPGTEAFFGQGTRLTVV.

The chain employs TRBV27 and TRBJ2-7, with 8 nucleotides matching TRBD1. This CDR3 comprises 13 residues. Germline V gene lookup returns CDR1 MNHEY and CDR2 SMNVEV (reference sequence). V gave up 7 bases and J gave up 1 base; unmatched junction bases: 3. This CDR3 reads CASTYRGSYEQYF. In DNA, the CDR3 is TGTGCCAGCACCTACAGGGGGTCCTACGAGCAGTACTTC.

The chain combines TRBV24-1 with TRBJ2-2; a possible D gene is TRBD2 (6 bases). The V end lost 4 bases, the J end lost 6 bases, and 8 bases lay between the germline ends. This CDR3 comprises 13 residues. Germline lookup yields CDR1 KGHDR and CDR2 SFDVKD. In DNA form, the CDR3 reads TGTGCCACCAGTGACCCGGGGGCCGGGGAGCTGTTTTTT. Encoded protein: CATSDPGAGELFF.

The chain uses TRBV7-6 and TRBJ2-2; D uncertain. The CDR3 has 16 amino acids. Germline V CDR1 and CDR2: SGHVS, FNYEAQ. V gave up 1 base and J gave up 0 bases, with 9 bases separating them. This CDR3 reads CASSLGGQSNTGELFF. CDR3 DNA: TGTGCCAGCAGCTTAGGAGGCCAATCGAACACCGGGGAGCTGTTTTTT.

V and J are TRBV29-1 and TRBJ1-1; D call uncertain. Germline-derived CDR1 and CDR2 are SQVTM and ANQGSEA. V was cut by 3 bases and J by 1 base, with 6 bases left in between. The CDR3 consists of 12 residues. Here the CDR3 reads CSVDYRNTEAFF. The CDR3, as DNA: TGCAGCGTTGATTACAGGAACACTGAAGCTTTCTTT.

The chain has TRBV6-6 and TRBJ2-3; 13 bases are shared with TRBD2. Germline V lookup: CDR1 MNHNY, CDR2 SVGAGI (reference sequence). After removal of 5 bases from V and 0 bases from J, the junction contained 8 bases not matched to a gene. The CDR3 covers 18 residues. The CDR3 reads CASSRLAGGNPSTDTQYF. The DNA for the CDR3 is TGTGCCAGCAGTCGACTAGCGGGGGGTAACCCTAGCACAGATACGCAGTATTTT.

This clone occurred once. V gene TRBV6-5 combines with J gene TRBJ2-7; 7 bases align to TRBD1. The CDR3 has 13 residues. Germline assignment: CDR1 MNHEY and CDR2 SVGAGI. Trimming cost V 11 bases and J 0 bases; bases outside gene matches: 7. Here the CDR3 reads CAGRQGGSYEQYF. The CDR3 nucleotides are TGTGCCGGACGACAGGGCGGCTCCTACGAGCAGTACTTC.

V is TRBV19 and J is TRBJ1-2, with 9 bases that match TRBD1. Germline CDR1 is LNHDA and CDR2 is SQIVND (reference sequence). CDR3 length equals 14 residues. The ends lost 7 bases at V and 7 bases at J; junction bases unmatched: 10. The CDR3: CASTQGQGAGGYTF. DNA for the CDR3: TGTGCCAGTACCCAGGGACAGGGAGCGGGTGGCTACACCTTC.

The chain links TRBV6-5 to TRBJ2-1; TRBD2 might be the D (5 bases). Per germline, CDR1 MNHEY and CDR2 SVGAGI. V was pared by 2 bases and J by 4 bases, with 12 bases between. This CDR3 spans 15 amino acids. CDR3 residues: CASSYGLAAYNEQFF. As DNA, the CDR3 is TGTGCCAGCAGTTACGGGCTAGCAGCTTACAATGAGCAGTTCTTC.

This rearrangement joins TRBV5-5 to TRBJ1-5; 9 bases match TRBD1. There are 15 residues in the CDR3. With 4 bases clipped from V and 6 bases from J, the junction kept 8 bases outside the gene matches. The germline V gene encodes CDR1 SGHKS and CDR2 YYEKEE (reference sequence). The DNA of the CDR3 is TGTGCCAGCAGCGCGGACAGGGGAAAGGGTCAGCCCCAGCATTTT. Protein: CASSADRGKGQPQHF.

The chain has TRBV7-2 and TRBJ2-7, with 10 bases that match TRBD1. V lost 0 bases to trimming and J lost 9 bases; unmatched junction nucleotides: 11. The CDR3 length is 16 residues. Germline-derived CDR1 and CDR2 are SGHTA and FQGNSA. CDR3 sequence (DNA): TGTGCCAGCAGCTTAGCCTCCGGGACAGGGGTTTCAGGGCAGTACTTC. Its translation: CASSLASGTGVSGQYF.

This chain links TRBV30 with TRBJ1-6, with TRBD1 matching 8 bases. V shed 7 bases and J 9 bases; nucleotides not matched to a gene: 5. Germline V CDR1 and CDR2: GTSNPN, SVGIG (reference sequence). The CDR3 sequence is 12 residues long. The CDR3: CASDREGSPLHF. The CDR3 bases are TGTGCCTCGGACAGGGAAGGTTCACCCCTCCACTTT.

The CDR3 is CASSLRDTGELFF. The CDR3 DNA is TGTGCCAGCAGCTTACGGGACACCGGGGAGCTGTTTTTT. The chain couples TRBV5-5 to TRBJ2-2; no reliable D call. Germline loops: CDR1 SGHKS, CDR2 YYEKEE (reference sequence). V was clipped by 2 bases and J by 3 bases, with 5 bases between them. The CDR3 length is 13 residues.